What follows describes a single T cell receptor (beta chain). As yet, its antigen is unknown. Some clones are missing from TCRdb's copy, which holds only in-frame ones; the method was immunoSEQ multiplex PCR. The sample totals approximately 21,000 clones; its top ten clones hold approximately 24%. This specimen comes from a study of T cells in women clearing cervical HPV infection. On the study more broadly: Case blood drawn at lesion detection; control blood after infection cleared.

Findings and limits, study-wide: Each sample's T-cell count was unknown, possibly confounding richness.

The TCR originated in a woman aged 18-70 years with a cervical HPV16 infection that either progressed to CIN3+ or cleared (not recorded which). The material sequenced was blood buffy coat.

CDR3 in amino acids: CASSIKGEFTEKLFF. The part of the CDR3 DNA that was read is TGTGCCAGTAGTATAAAAGGGGAGTTTACTGAAAAG. This chain uses TRBV19 with TRBJ2-2; D might be TRBD1 or TRBD2, each matching 5 bases. The read halts 3 residues ahead of the CDR3 end, with the missing end drawn from the germline J gene. From germline, CDR1 is LNHDA and CDR2 SQIVND (reference sequence). The CDR3 spans 15 residues.